The 12 T cell receptor beta chains below all came from one sample that was sequenced in a study of CD8+ T cells in alopecia areata. Sequencing relied on a cDNA template that was reverse transcribed from extracted RNA. Measured with immunoSEQ multiplex PCR; TCRdb has only the in-frame clones, and not every one. The table records over 85,000 clones, over 70% of them present only once. As for treatment: oral pan-JAK inhibitor, 5-10 mg twice daily. Sequencing was performed on CD8+ T cells sorted from blood, taken between weeks 43 and 45, from a patient treated with tofacitinib. These receptors were taken from a human donor with alopecia areata.

CDR3 in amino acids: CASSQIQGRSYNEQFF. The CDR3 coding sequence is TGTGCCAGCAGCCAAATTCAGGGACGCTCATACAATGAGCAGTTCTTC. The rearrangement joins TRBV7-2 to TRBJ2-1; D assignment may be TRBD1 or TRBD2 (5 bases each). V was trimmed by 5 bases and J by 4 bases, leaving 18 bases between them. This CDR3 contains 16 residues. The germline gives CDR1 SGHTA, CDR2 FQGNSA.

This chain joins TRBV6-1 and TRBJ1-5, with TRBD1 matching over 8 bases. There are 14 residues in the CDR3. After removal of 11 bases from V and 5 bases from J, the junction contained 11 bases not matched to a gene. Germline CDR1 MNHNS, CDR2 SASEGT. The CDR3 sequence is CAGAPGQADQPQHF. The CDR3 DNA sequence: TGTGCCGGGGCTCCGGGACAGGCTGATCAGCCCCAGCATTTT.

The V and J genes are TRBV7-9 and TRBJ2-3; D is ambiguous. V shed 3 bases and J shed 4 bases, with 8 bases lying between them. This CDR3 is 13 amino acids long. Per germline, CDR1 SEHNR and CDR2 FQNEAQ (reference sequence). The CDR3 DNA is TGTGCCAGCAGCTTGCTAGTTCCAGATACGCAGTATTTT. It yields the protein CASSLLVPDTQYF.

The chain joins TRBV4-3 to TRBJ2-1; D is undetermined. CDR1 LGHNA and CDR2 YSLEER come from the germline V gene. This CDR3 has 13 residues. The germline V and J ends were trimmed by 3 bases and 7 bases, with 10 bases remaining between them. The CDR3 nucleotides are TGCGCCAGCAGCCAGTCGACTTTGAATGAGCAGTTCTTC. As protein: CASSQSTLNEQFF.

As DNA, the CDR3 is TGTGCCAGCAGCGTAGGAGGGAACTACGAGCAGTACTTC. Translated: CASSVGGNYEQYF. The chain is built from TRBV9 and TRBJ2-7; maybe TRBD2 (5 bases). The V and J ends lost 0 bases and 3 bases respectively, with 7 bases between them. The V gene's germline CDR1 is SGDLS and CDR2 YYNGEE. The CDR3 extends over 13 amino acids. Full variable domain (rest looked up from reference TRBV9 and TRBJ2-7): DSGVTQTPKHLITATGQRVTLRCSPRSGDLSVYWYQQSLDQGLQFLIQYYNGEERAKGNILERFSAQQFPDLHSELNLSSLELGDSALYFCASSVGGNYEQYFGPGTRLTVT.

This chain joins TRBV12-5 and TRBJ1-1, with TRBD1 matching 10 bases. V was clipped by 1 base and J by 5 bases; unmatched bases: 16. Germline CDR1 is LGHNT and CDR2 is FRNRAP. The length of the CDR3 is 19 residues. Here the CDR3 DNA reads TGTGCTAGTGGTTTGGAATCCTCCGGGACAGGGGAGTTCCAAACTGAAGCTTTCTTT. This gives the protein CASGLESSGTGEFQTEAFF.

V is TRBV27 and J is TRBJ1-1; TRBD1 agrees at 9 bases. CDR1 and CDR2 (germline): MNHEY, SMNVEV (reference sequence). The ends lost 7 bases at V and 1 base at J; junction bases unmatched: 4. CDR3 size: 14 residues. CDR3: CASNPTGGNTEAFF. The CDR3 nucleotides read TGTGCCAGCAACCCGACAGGGGGGAACACTGAAGCTTTCTTT.

A few counts support this clone. This sequence joins TRBV4-3 and TRBJ2-1, with 7 bases lining up with TRBD1. The CDR3 spans 15 residues. With V trimmed by 3 bases and J by 5 bases, 7 bases remained unmatched. The germline V gene has CDR1 LGHNA and CDR2 YSLEER. The DNA of the CDR3 is TGCGCCAGCAGCCAGCTGACAGGGACAAACAATGAGCAGTTCTTC. The encoded protein is CASSQLTGTNNEQFF.

This clone has only one observation. The genes are TRBV7-3 and TRBJ1-1, with D perhaps matching TRBD1 (6 bases). The germline V and J ends were trimmed by 0 bases and 1 base, with 9 bases remaining between them. Germline CDR1 SGHTA, CDR2 FQGTGA. This CDR3 comprises 15 residues. The chain's CDR3 is CASSLTVRGNTEAFF. CDR3 sequence (DNA): TGTGCCAGCAGCTTAACGGTCAGGGGGAACACTGAAGCTTTCTTT.

This chain links TRBV19 with TRBJ1-1; a possible D gene is TRBD1 (6 bases). Trimming took 1 base from V and 3 from J, leaving 12 bases between them. The CDR3 sequence is 15 residues long. Germline CDR1 reads LNHDA; CDR2 reads SQIVND (reference sequence). Here the CDR3 reads CASSIVGGSDTEAFF. CDR3 DNA: TGTGCCAGTAGTATAGTTGGGGGCAGTGACACTGAAGCTTTCTTT.

The chain is built from TRBV4-3 and TRBJ2-5; D assignment may be TRBD1 or TRBD2 (7 bases each). CDR1 and CDR2 from the germline V gene are LGHNA and YSLEER. This CDR3 comprises 15 residues. The germline V and J ends were trimmed by 0 bases and 3 bases, with 11 bases remaining between them. The CDR3 loop is CASSQDQGGEETQYF. In DNA, the CDR3 is TGCGCCAGCAGCCAAGATCAGGGGGGGGAAGAGACCCAGTACTTC.

The table lists this clone with a count of one. The V call is TRBV15, the J call TRBJ2-7; D uncertain. In germline, CDR1 is LNHNV, CDR2 YYDKDF (reference sequence). V lost 4 bases and J 3 bases, leaving 7 bases between the germline ends. The CDR3 runs 12 residues. CDR3 DNA sequence: TGTGCCACCAGCACATCGGGCTACGAGCAGTACTTC. It codes for CATSTSGYEQYF.